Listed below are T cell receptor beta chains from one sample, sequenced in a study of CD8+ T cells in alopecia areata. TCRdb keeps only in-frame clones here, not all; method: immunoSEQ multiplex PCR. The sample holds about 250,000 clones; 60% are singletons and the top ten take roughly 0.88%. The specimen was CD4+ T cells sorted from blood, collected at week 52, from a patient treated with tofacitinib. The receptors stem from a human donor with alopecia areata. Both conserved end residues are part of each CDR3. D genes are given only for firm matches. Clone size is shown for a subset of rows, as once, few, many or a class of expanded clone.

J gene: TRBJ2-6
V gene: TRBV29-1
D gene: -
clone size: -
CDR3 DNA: TGCAGCGTTGAGGGAATAGCTGGGGCCAACGTCCTGACTTTC
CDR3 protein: CSVEGIAGANVLTF

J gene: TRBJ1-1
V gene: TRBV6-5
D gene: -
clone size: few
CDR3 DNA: TGTGCCAGCAGTGCCCTTATCGGGTACACTGAAGCTTTCTTT
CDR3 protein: CASSALIGYTEAFF

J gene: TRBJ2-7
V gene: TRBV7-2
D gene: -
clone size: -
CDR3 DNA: TGTGCCAGCAGCTTATCTGGGACACTTTACGAGCAGTACTTC
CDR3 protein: CASSLSGTLYEQYF

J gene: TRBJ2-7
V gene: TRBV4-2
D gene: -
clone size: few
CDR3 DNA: TGTGCCAGCAGCCAAGAGGGACAAAGGTCCCACGAGCAGTACTTC
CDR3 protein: CASSQEGQRSHEQYF

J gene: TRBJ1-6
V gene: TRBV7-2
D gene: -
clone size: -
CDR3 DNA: TGTGCCAGCAGCTTCCGGGACGGGCATAATTCACCCCTCCACTTT
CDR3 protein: CASSFRDGHNSPLHF

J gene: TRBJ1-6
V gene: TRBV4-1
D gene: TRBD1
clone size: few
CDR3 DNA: TGCGCCAGCAGCCAGCTGTGGACAGGGCGACTCGGGTTTTCGGAATTTCCCCTCCACTTT
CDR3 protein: CASSQLWTGRLGFSEFPLHF

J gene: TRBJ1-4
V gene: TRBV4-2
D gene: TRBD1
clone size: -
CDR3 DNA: TGTGCCAGCGGGACAGGGGATCATGAAAAACTGTTTTTT
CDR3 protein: CASGTGDHEKLFF

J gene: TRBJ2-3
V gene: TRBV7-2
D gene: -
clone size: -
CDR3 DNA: TGTGCCAGCAGCTTGATGGCCACAGATACGCAGTATTTT
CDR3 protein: CASSLMATDTQYF

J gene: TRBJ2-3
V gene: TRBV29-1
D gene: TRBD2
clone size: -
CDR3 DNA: TGCAGCGTTGATGTTGTGCGGGGGGGACCGACAGATACGCAGTATTTT
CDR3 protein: CSVDVVRGGPTDTQYF

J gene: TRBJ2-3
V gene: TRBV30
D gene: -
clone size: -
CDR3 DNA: TGTGCCTGTGGTAACACAGATACGCAGTATTTT
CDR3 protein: CACGNTDTQYF

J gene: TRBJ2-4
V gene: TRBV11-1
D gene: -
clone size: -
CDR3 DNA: TGTGCCAGCAGCCCCATCGACAGGCTAGCCAAAAACATTCAGTACTTC
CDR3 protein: CASSPIDRLAKNIQYF

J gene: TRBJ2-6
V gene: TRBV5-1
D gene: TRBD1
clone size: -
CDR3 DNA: TGCGCCAGCAGCTCTCAGGGGGCGTTATCCTCTGGGGCCAACGTCCTGACTTTC
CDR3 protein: CASSSQGALSSGANVLTF

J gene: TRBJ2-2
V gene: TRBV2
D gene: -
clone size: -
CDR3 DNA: TGTGCCAGCACCCTAAGGGCCATCACCGGGGAGCTGTTTTTT
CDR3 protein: CASTLRAITGELFF

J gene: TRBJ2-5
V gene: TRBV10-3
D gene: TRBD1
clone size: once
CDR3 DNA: TGTGCCATCAGGAAGACAGGGGTCCAAGAGACCCAGTACTTC
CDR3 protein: CAIRKTGVQETQYF

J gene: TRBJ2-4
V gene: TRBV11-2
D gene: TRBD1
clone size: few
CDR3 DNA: TGTGCCAGCAGCTGGACAGGGCGAAACATTCAGTACTTC
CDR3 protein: CASSWTGRNIQYF

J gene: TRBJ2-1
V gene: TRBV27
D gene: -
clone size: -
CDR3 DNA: TGTGCCAGCAGTTTATCTACTCGCTGGGGCAATGAGCAGTTCTTC
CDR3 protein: CASSLSTRWGNEQFF